The present entry profiles one T cell receptor (beta chain) with its context. Its antigen is not known. Next came a second PCR, run for about 7 to 11 cycles, which used a sample-barcoded 5' primer along with a J-beta primer mix. In TCRdb, the 5' RACE reads were re-called with MiXCR into one record per CDR3 protein. Among roughly 1,300,000 distinct CDR3 sequences listed, around 59% were seen once. The data were obtained in a study of blood T cells in healthy people across ages. Study at large: Template switching captured about one barcoded beta molecule per two T cells.

General study findings and limits: Diversity figures derived from one million T cells were judged to underestimate the true value. Getting older went along with TCR beta diversity per million T cells dropping roughly linearly.

This clonotype originated in a man in his late teens or twenties in good health. Sequencing was carried out using blood.

CDR3: CASKDQGAEQPQHF. The DNA for the CDR3 is TGTGCCAGCAAAGACCAGGGGGCGGAACAGCCCCAGCATTTT. The gene calls are TRBV6-6 and TRBJ1-5; TRBD1 matches at 8 bases. The germline V gene has CDR1 MNHNY and CDR2 SVGAGI (reference sequence). After removal of 7 bases from V and 7 bases from J, the junction contained 9 bases not matched to a gene. The CDR3 has 14 residues.